The 10 T cell receptor beta chains below were found in one sample sequenced in a study of cytotoxic CD8 clonotypes in ibrutinib-treated CLL. Clones were sequenced by immunoSEQ multiplex PCR, and TCRdb holds only the in-frame ones, with some missing. This sample has 250,000 to 350,000 clones; approximately 79% occur once, and the top ten carry about 5%. The sequencing used PBMCs, collected at disease progression, from a patient treated with ibrutinib. The source of these receptors is a human donor with chronic lymphocytic leukemia.

This rearrangement joins TRBV10-3 to TRBJ2-7, with 8 bases aligning to TRBD2. This CDR3 comprises 15 residues. CDR1 ENHRY and CDR2 SYGVKD come from the germline V gene. V was clipped by 6 bases and J by 1 base; unmatched bases: 8. CDR3 sequence reads: CAISDGLALSYEQYF. CDR3 bases: TGTGCCATCAGCGATGGACTAGCCCTTTCCTACGAGCAGTACTTC.

V is TRBV7-8 and J is TRBJ2-7, with TRBD1 matching 7 bases. This CDR3 contains 14 residues. V shed 5 bases and J 7 bases; nucleotides not matched to a gene: 11. Germline V lookup: CDR1 SGHVS, CDR2 FQNEAQ. The CDR3 bases are TGTGCCAGCAGCACCCTGACAGGGTCTGAAGAGCAGTACTTC. Translation gives CASSTLTGSEEQYF.

The chain employs TRBV7-3 and TRBJ2-1; possibly TRBD1 or TRBD2 for D (6 bases each). CDR3 size: 14 residues. The germline V gene has CDR1 SGHTA and CDR2 FQGTGA. V was shortened by 8 bases and J by 4 bases, with 15 bases between the two germline ends. In DNA, the CDR3 is TGTGCCAGCTGGCGGGACACTACTTACAATGAGCAGTTCTTC. This sequence encodes CASWRDTTYNEQFF.

The chain uses TRBV7-7 and TRBJ2-5; 10 nucleotides align to TRBD2. The V and J ends lost 6 bases and 5 bases, in that order; junction bases with no gene match: 6. CDR1 and CDR2 from the germline V gene are SSHAT and FNYEAQ (reference sequence). The CDR3 runs 14 residues. The CDR3 spells CASSPSGRAETQYF. The CDR3 coding sequence is TGTGCCAGCAGTCCGAGCGGGAGGGCGGAGACCCAGTACTTC.

V is TRBV2 and J is TRBJ2-1; TRBD2 matches at 13 bases. CDR3 length equals 14 residues. Looked up from germline, CDR1 is SNHLY and CDR2 is FYNNEI. Germline trimming cut 4 bases from V and 15 bases from J; bases unmatched to any gene: 9. CDR3 in DNA: TGTGCCAGCAGTGTCTGGACTAGCGGGAGATCCCGGTTCTTC. It codes for CASSVWTSGRSRFF.

The gene calls are TRBV6-5 and TRBJ1-6; tentative D call: TRBD1 (6 bases). CDR1 is MNHEY and CDR2 is SVGAGI in the germline V gene. Trimming stripped 2 bases from V and 7 bases from J, with 9 bases between. This CDR3 is 14 amino acids long. In nucleotides, the CDR3 is TGTGCCAGCAGTTACACCACAGGGAATTCACCCCTCCACTTT. Protein sequence: CASSYTTGNSPLHF.

V usage is TRBV14 and J usage is TRBJ2-1, with D perhaps matching TRBD2 (7 bases). Germline CDR1 and CDR2: SGHDN and FVKESK. The CDR3 totals 16 residues. With 2 bases removed from V and 5 bases from J, the gap between germline ends came to 16 bases. For the CDR3, the DNA is TGTGCCAGCAGCCAAATTCCCGGGGGGCAGGACAATGAGCAGTTCTTC. It codes for CASSQIPGGQDNEQFF.

In its sample, this clone was seen a few times. The genes are TRBV5-4 and TRBJ1-6, with TRBD1 identical over 7 bases. V lost 4 bases to trimming and J lost 6 bases; unmatched junction nucleotides: 10. The germline CDR1 and CDR2 sequences are SGHNT and YYREEE (reference sequence). The CDR3 is 16 residues long. As DNA, the CDR3 is TGTGCCAGCAGCCCGGGACAGACATTTACTAATTCACCCCTCCACTTT. Translated, it gives CASSPGQTFTNSPLHF.

The rearrangement links TRBV2 to TRBJ2-1; 10 nucleotides agree with TRBD2. Unmatched junction bases numbered 7, after V lost 7 bases and J lost 10 bases. There are 13 residues in the CDR3. CDR1 is SNHLY and CDR2 is FYNNEI in the germline V gene. The CDR3 region has the DNA TGTGCCAGCAAAGAGCGGGGGGGCCGCGAGCAGTTCTTC. Protein product: CASKERGGREQFF.

The genes are TRBV5-5 and TRBJ2-4; weak D call: TRBD2 (6 bases). Trimming shortened V by 4 bases and J by 5 bases, and 13 bases separated the two germline ends. Per the germline V gene, CDR1 is SGHKS and CDR2 is YYEKEE (reference sequence). The CDR3 is 14 residues long. The CDR3 loop is CASSVSGRENIQYF. In DNA form, the CDR3 reads TGTGCCAGCAGCGTCTCCGGGAGAGAAAACATTCAGTACTTC.